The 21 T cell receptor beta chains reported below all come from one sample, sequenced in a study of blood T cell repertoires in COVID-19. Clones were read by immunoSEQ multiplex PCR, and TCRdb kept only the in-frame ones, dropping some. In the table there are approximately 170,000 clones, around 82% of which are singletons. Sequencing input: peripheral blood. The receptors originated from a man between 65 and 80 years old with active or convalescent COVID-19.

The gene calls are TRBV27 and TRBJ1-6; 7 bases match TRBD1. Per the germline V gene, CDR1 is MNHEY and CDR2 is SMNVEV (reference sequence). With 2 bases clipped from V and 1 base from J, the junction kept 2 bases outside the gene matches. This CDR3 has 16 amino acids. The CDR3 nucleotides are TGTGCCAGCAGTTTAACAGGGGTTTCCTATAATTCACCCCTCCACTTT. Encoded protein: CASSLTGVSYNSPLHF.

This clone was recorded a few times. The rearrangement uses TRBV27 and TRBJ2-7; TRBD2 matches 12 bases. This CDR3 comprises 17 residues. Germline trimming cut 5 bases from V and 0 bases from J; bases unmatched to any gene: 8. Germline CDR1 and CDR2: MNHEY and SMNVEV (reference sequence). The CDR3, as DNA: TGTGCCAGCAGTCCCCGGACTAGCGGGGTACTCTCCTACGAGCAGTACTTC. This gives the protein CASSPRTSGVLSYEQYF.

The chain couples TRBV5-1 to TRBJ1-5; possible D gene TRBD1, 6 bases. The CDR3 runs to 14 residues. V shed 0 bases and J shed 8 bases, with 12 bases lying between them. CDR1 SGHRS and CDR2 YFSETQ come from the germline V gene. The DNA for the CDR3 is TGCGCCAGCAGCTTGGCAGGAGGGGGGGAGCCCCAGCATTTT. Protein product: CASSLAGGGEPQHF.

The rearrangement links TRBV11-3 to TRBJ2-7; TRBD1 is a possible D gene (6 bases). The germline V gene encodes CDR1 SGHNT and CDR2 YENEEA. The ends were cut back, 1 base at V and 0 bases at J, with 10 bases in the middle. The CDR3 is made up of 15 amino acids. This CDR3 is CASSLGLDSSYEQYF. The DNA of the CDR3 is TGTGCCAGCAGCTTAGGCCTGGACAGCTCCTACGAGCAGTACTTC.

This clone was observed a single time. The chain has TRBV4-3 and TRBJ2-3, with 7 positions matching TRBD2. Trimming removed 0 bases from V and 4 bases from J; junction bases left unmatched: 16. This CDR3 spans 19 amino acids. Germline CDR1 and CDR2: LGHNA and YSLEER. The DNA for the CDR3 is TGCGCCAGCAGCCAAGACCCCCCTTCAGCGGCGGGGAGGGCAGATACGCAGTATTTT. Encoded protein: CASSQDPPSAAGRADTQYF.

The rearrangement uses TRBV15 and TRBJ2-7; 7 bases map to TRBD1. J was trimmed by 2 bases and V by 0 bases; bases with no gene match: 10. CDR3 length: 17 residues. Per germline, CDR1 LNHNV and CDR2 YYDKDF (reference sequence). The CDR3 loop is CATSRDPGTVVTYEQYF. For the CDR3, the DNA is TGTGCCACCAGCAGAGATCCCGGGACAGTGGTAACCTACGAGCAGTACTTC.

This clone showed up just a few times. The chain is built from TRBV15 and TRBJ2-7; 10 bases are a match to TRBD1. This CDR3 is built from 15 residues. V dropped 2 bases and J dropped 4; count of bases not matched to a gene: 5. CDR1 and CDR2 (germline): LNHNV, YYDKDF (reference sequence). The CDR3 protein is CATSRPGQGMYEQYF. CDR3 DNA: TGTGCCACCAGCAGACCGGGACAGGGGATGTACGAGCAGTACTTC.

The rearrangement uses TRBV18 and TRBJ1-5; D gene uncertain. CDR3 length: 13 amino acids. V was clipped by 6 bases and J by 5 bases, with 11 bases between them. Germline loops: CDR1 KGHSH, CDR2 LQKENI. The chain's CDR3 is CASSQTVDQPQHF. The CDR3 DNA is TGTGCCAGCTCCCAAACAGTGGATCAGCCCCAGCATTTT.

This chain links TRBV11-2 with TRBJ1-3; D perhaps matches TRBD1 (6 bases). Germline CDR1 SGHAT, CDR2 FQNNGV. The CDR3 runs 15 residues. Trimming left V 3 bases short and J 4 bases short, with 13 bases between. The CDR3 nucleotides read TGTGCCAGCAGCTTTCAGGGGCTAAGGGGAAACACCATATATTTT. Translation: CASSFQGLRGNTIYF.

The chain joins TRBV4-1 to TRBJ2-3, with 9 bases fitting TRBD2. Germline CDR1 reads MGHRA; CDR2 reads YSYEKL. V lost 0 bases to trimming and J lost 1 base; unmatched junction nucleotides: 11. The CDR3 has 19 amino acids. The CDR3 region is CASSQDLAGGNRGTDTQYF. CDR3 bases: TGCGCCAGCAGCCAAGATTTGGCGGGGGGGAATAGGGGCACAGATACGCAGTATTTT.

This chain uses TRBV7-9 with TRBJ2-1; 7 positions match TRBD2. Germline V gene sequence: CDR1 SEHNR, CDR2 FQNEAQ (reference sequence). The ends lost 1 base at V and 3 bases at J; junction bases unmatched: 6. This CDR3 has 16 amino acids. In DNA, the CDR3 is TGTGCCAGCAGCTTAGTGACGGGAGGACTCTACAATGAGCAGTTCTTC. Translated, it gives CASSLVTGGLYNEQFF.

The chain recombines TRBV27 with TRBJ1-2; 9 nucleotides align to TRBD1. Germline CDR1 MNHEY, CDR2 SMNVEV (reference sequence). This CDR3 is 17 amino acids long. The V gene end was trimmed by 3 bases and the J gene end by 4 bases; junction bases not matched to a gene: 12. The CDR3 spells CASSLSRGQGSSYGYTF. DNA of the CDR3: TGTGCCAGCAGTTTGTCCCGGGGACAGGGCTCGAGCTATGGCTACACCTTC.

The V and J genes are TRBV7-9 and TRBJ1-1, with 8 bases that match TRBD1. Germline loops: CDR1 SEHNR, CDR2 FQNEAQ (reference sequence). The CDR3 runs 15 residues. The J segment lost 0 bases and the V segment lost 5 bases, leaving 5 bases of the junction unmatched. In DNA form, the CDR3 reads TGTGCCAGCAGCGACAGGGGTATGGTGAACACTGAAGCTTTCTTT. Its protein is CASSDRGMVNTEAFF.

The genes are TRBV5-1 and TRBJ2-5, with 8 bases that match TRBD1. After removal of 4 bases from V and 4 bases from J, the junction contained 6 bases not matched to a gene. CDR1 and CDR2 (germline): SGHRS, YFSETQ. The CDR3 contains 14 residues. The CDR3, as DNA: TGCGCCAGCAGCGGACAGGGAAGCGGAGAGACCCAGTACTTC. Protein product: CASSGQGSGETQYF.

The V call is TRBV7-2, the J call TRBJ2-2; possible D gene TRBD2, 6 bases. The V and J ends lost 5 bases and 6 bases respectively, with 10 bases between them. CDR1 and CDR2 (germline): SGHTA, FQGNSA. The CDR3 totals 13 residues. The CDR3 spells CASSPPGAGELFF. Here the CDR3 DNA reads TGTGCCAGCAGCCCCCCGGGGGCCGGGGAGCTGTTTTTT.

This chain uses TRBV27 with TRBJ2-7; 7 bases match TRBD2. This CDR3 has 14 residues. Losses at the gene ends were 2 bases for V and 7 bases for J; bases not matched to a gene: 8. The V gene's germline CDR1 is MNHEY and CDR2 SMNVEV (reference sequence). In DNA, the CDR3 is TGTGCCAGCAGTTTACGATTTGGGGGGGGAGAGCAGTACTTC. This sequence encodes CASSLRFGGGEQYF.

The DNA of the CDR3 is TGTGCCAGCAGCCTTAGCGGGGGAGGCCAGGAGACCCAGTACTTC. Its translation is CASSLSGGGQETQYF. The genes are TRBV6-6 and TRBJ2-5; 9 bases align to TRBD2. Germline values: CDR1 MNHNY, CDR2 SVGAGI (reference sequence). The CDR3 consists of 15 residues. Germline trimming cut 6 bases from V and 5 bases from J; bases unmatched to any gene: 10.

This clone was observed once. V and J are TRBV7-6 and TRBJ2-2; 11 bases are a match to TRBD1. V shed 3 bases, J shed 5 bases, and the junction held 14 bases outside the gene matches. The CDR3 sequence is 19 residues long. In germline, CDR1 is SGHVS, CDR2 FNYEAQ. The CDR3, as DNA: TGTGCCAGCAGCTTCAGGACAGGGGGCTTCATTGGGGAAACCGGGGAGCTGTTTTTT. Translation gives CASSFRTGGFIGETGELFF.

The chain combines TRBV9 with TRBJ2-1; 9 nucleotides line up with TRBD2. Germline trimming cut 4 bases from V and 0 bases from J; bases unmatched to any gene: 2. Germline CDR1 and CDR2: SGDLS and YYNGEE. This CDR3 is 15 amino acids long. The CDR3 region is CASSRREGSYNEQFF. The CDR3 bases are TGTGCCAGCAGCCGGCGGGAGGGCTCCTACAATGAGCAGTTCTTC.

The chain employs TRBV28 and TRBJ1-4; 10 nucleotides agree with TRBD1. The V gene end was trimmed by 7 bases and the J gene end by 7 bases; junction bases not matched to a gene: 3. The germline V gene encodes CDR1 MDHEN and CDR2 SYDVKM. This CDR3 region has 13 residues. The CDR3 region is CASNWDRGEKLFF. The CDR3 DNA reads TGTGCCAGCAACTGGGACAGGGGTGAAAAACTGTTTTTT.

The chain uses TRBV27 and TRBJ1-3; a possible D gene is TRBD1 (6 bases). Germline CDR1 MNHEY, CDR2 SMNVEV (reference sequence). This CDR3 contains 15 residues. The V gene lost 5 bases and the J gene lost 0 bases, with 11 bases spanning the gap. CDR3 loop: CASSLQGVSGNTIYF. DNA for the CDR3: TGTGCCAGCAGTCTACAGGGAGTCTCTGGAAACACCATATATTTT.